This T cell receptor beta chain was documented in a study of shared clonotypes between healthy human individuals. Participating donors were healthy, HIV-negative adults free of recent acute infections or vaccinations. With respect to this clone: Its specificity is not known.

Findings and caveats of the study: Expectations were that clonotype sharing among donors would be affected by sequencing depth. Few donors limited the genetic and exposure-history diversity represented.

Methods used by the authors: Filtering differed since immunoSEQ provided only junctions, with no quality scores. TCRdb's table, derived via immunoSEQ multiplex PCR, lists solely in-frame clones and lacks some. D and trimming were read from the DNA, whereas the V and J calls and clone size are those reported in that table. Of about 600,000 clones detected, 70% to 80% appear once; the ten largest clones hold about 12%. Germline V lookup: CDR1 SGHRS, CDR2 YFSETQ. The V gene end was trimmed by 5 bases and the J gene end by 3 bases; junction bases not matched to a gene: 5. The CDR3 spans 14 residues. The clonotype originates from a woman aged 35 to 49 in good health. Some clones in this sample may be carry-over from other donors' samples. This chain joins TRBV5-1 and TRBJ2-5; 9 bases are shared with TRBD2. Sequencing used PBMCs. The CDR3 protein is CASRDQRGEETQYF. CDR3 sequence (DNA): TGCGCCAGCAGAGATCAGCGGGGGGAAGAGACCCAGTACTTC.